These 21 T cell receptor beta chains were sequenced from one sample in a study of response to subunit inactivated influenza vaccine. TCRdb fed the RT-PCR reads into MiXCR, producing one record per CDR3 protein. Among 280,000 or so distinct CDR3 sequences, around a fifth were seen once, and the ten largest hold 10% to 13%. Sample: PBMCs from blood, taken about 20 months after vaccination. The receptor source for this set is a man between 50 and 69 years old who received an inactivated influenza vaccine.

The chain links TRBV7-9 to TRBJ1-5, with no clear D. V lost 4 bases and J 4 bases, leaving 8 bases between the germline ends. The CDR3 runs to 13 residues. From germline, CDR1 is SEHNR and CDR2 FQNEAQ (reference sequence). The CDR3 region is CASSSGSNQPQHF. For the CDR3, the DNA is TGTGCCAGCAGCTCGGGGTCTAATCAGCCCCAGCATTTT.

This clonotype appeared a single time. This rearrangement joins TRBV10-3 to TRBJ2-1; 7 nucleotides match TRBD1. The CDR3 runs 13 residues. Trimming at V came to 7 bases and at J to 5 bases, leaving 5 bases not matched to a gene. Germline V lookup: CDR1 ENHRY, CDR2 SYGVKD. As DNA, the CDR3 is TGTGCCATCAATAGGGGGCAGGACAATGAGCAGTTCTTC. Its translation: CAINRGQDNEQFF.

There are many counts of this clonotype. This chain uses TRBV7-3 with TRBJ1-1; D might be TRBD1 (5 bases). The V gene lost 2 bases and the J gene lost 4 bases, with 14 bases spanning the gap. Looked up from germline, CDR1 is SGHTA and CDR2 is FQGTGA. This CDR3 comprises 15 residues. The CDR3 loop is CASSLGTGGGTEAFF. The CDR3 bases are TGTGCCAGCAGCTTAGGGACGGGCGGGGGCACTGAAGCTTTCTTT.

The chain combines TRBV25-1 with TRBJ1-2; a weak D match, TRBD1 (5 bases). Germline values: CDR1 MGHDK, CDR2 SYGVNS. V lost 1 base and J lost 6, with 9 bases in between. This CDR3 has 13 residues. CDR3 DNA: TGTGCCAGCAGTGAATCGTGGGGCGATGGCTACACCTTC. Translating gives CASSESWGDGYTF.

The gene calls are TRBV6-5 and TRBJ2-3; 8 bases match TRBD2. The V segment lost 1 base and the J segment 4 bases; nucleotides outside the gene matches: 4. The CDR3 covers 15 residues. Germline CDR1 is MNHEY and CDR2 is SVGAGI. The CDR3 region has the DNA TGTGCCAGCAGTTACTTAACTAGCGGTGCAGATACGCAGTATTTT. Protein product: CASSYLTSGADTQYF.

The V call is TRBV20-1, the J call TRBJ2-1, with TRBD2 matching over 7 bases. The CDR3 is 14 amino acids. Germline V CDR1 and CDR2: DFQATT, SNEGSKA (reference sequence). CDR3 sequence: CSSRGEGPGNEQFF. CDR3 bases: TGCAGCTCTCGGGGGGAGGGCCCGGGCAATGAGCAGTTCTTC.

This clonotype was seen only a few times. The chain carries TRBV7-9 and TRBJ1-2, with unresolved D. Germline assignment: CDR1 SEHNR and CDR2 FQNEAQ (reference sequence). This CDR3 is 16 amino acids long. Trimming removed 5 bases from V and 1 base from J, with 17 bases in between. CDR3 amino acids: CASSAQGRGVNYGYTF. CDR3 DNA sequence: TGTGCCAGCAGCGCCCAAGGACGGGGAGTTAACTATGGCTACACCTTC.

This clonotype was recorded at least ten times. The J gene is TRBJ1-5, the V gene TRBV6-2 or TRBV6-3; 8 bases align to TRBD1. The CDR3 totals 17 residues. The V and J ends lost 6 bases and 1 base, in that order; junction bases with no gene match: 11. Looked up from germline, CDR1 is MNHEY and CDR2 is SVGEGT. CDR3 protein: CASSPPTGEGSNQPQHF. CDR3 DNA sequence: TGTGCCAGCAGCCCACCGACAGGGGAGGGAAGCAATCAGCCCCAGCATTTT.

This clonotype turned up a few times. The rearrangement links TRBV9 to TRBJ1-2; 9 bases line up with TRBD1. This CDR3 has 14 amino acids. The germline CDR1 and CDR2 sequences are SGDLS and YYNGEE. V lost 4 bases and J lost 4; bases outside the gene matches: 5. CDR3 in amino acids: CASSPEGQGYGYTF. The CDR3 coding sequence is TGTGCCAGCAGCCCCGAGGGACAGGGCTATGGCTACACCTTC.

This clonotype was seen many times. J is TRBJ2-3 and V is TRBV10-3; no reliable D call. V was clipped by 7 bases and J by 2 bases, with 10 bases between them. The CDR3 runs to 13 residues. CDR1 ENHRY and CDR2 SYGVKD come from the germline V gene. The chain's CDR3 is CAIKGPDTDTQYF. The CDR3 nucleotides are TGTGCCATCAAAGGACCGGACACAGATACGCAGTATTTT.

This clonotype has a handful of counts. V and J are TRBV29-1 and TRBJ1-1, with 7 bases fitting TRBD1. The V and J ends lost 6 bases and 8 bases, in that order; junction bases with no gene match: 9. CDR3 size: 12 residues. CDR1 SQVTM and CDR2 ANQGSEA come from the germline V gene. This CDR3 reads CSVGRTGAEAFF. The CDR3 DNA reads as TGCAGCGTGGGGCGGACAGGCGCAGAAGCTTTCTTT. Full variable domain (missing parts from reference TRBV29-1 and TRBJ1-1): SAVISQKPSRDICQRGTSLTIQCQVDSQVTMMFWYRQQPGQSLTLIATANQGSEATYESGFVIDKFPISRPNLTFSTLTVSNMSPEDSSIYLCSVGRTGAEAFFGQGTRLTVV.

The chain links TRBV5-1 to TRBJ1-2; D remains ambiguous. Trimming took off 4 bases at V and 5 bases at J, with 15 bases between the two ends. The CDR3 totals 14 residues. Germline V gives CDR1 SGHRS, CDR2 YFSETQ. This CDR3 reads CASSPGVSAYGYTF. The CDR3 DNA is TGCGCCAGCAGCCCCGGCGTCTCAGCATATGGCTACACCTTC.

This clonotype was observed a few times. The chain recombines TRBV7-9 with TRBJ2-2; D uncertain. The CDR3 runs 17 residues. V lost 4 bases to trimming and J lost 6 bases, with 21 bases between them. Germline CDR1 is SEHNR and CDR2 is FQNEAQ (reference sequence). CDR3 bases: TGTGCCAGCAGCTCTATGGCCTCCACTCCATATGCCGGGGAGCTGTTTTTT. This translates into CASSSMASTPYAGELFF.

This clonotype has at least ten counts. The rearrangement uses TRBV24-1 and TRBJ2-1, with TRBD2 as a possible D gene (5 bases). Germline CDR1 KGHDR, CDR2 SFDVKD. This CDR3 region has 14 residues. V was cut by 6 bases and J by 6 bases, with 14 bases left in between. CDR3 DNA sequence: TGTGCCACCAGTCGGGCCGGAGGTAGCAATGAGCAGTTCTTC. Its protein is CATSRAGGSNEQFF.

The chain recombines TRBV10-3 with TRBJ1-3; D not resolved. This CDR3 has 15 amino acids. Deletions cut 7 bases from V and 1 base from J, with 14 bases between. Germline V gives CDR1 ENHRY, CDR2 SYGVKD. CDR3 nucleotides: TGTGCCATCACCCCTAATTGGTCTTCTGGAAACACCATATATTTT. Translating it yields CAITPNWSSGNTIYF.

At least ten counts were recorded for this clonotype. The chain employs TRBV5-1 and TRBJ1-6; 8 positions match TRBD1. With V trimmed by 2 bases and J by 9 bases, 4 bases remained unmatched. Germline values: CDR1 SGHRS, CDR2 YFSETQ. This CDR3 has 14 residues. The DNA of the CDR3 is TGCGCCAGCAGCTTAGACAGGGGAAGTTCACCCCTCCACTTT. Its protein product is CASSLDRGSSPLHF.

This clonotype was recorded only once. It may be a read error: a sequence one base away is much more abundant. The chain couples TRBV5-1 to TRBJ1-5; TRBD1 matches at 8 bases. Per the germline V gene, CDR1 is SGHRS and CDR2 is YFSETQ. The CDR3 is 15 amino acids. Here the CDR3 DNA reads TGCGCCAGCAGCCCAACAGGGGGACGCAATCAGCCCCGGCATTTT. Translation gives CASSPTGGRNQPRHF.

The chain uses TRBV4-2 and TRBJ2-1; TRBD2 matches 10 bases. V trimming: 3 bases; J trimming: 4 bases; junction bases outside the gene matches: 9. CDR1 LGHNA and CDR2 YNFKEQ come from the germline V gene. CDR3 size: 17 residues. CDR3 sequence (DNA): TGTGCCAGCAGCCAGCACCCCGGGACTAGCGTATACAATGAGCAGTTCTTC. Residues: CASSQHPGTSVYNEQFF.

This rearrangement joins TRBV4-1 to TRBJ2-6, with D maybe TRBD2 (5 bases). Germline CDR1 reads MGHRA; CDR2 reads YSYEKL. Trimming cost V 0 bases and J 2 bases, with 8 bases left between them. This CDR3 region has 16 residues. In DNA form, the CDR3 reads TGCGCCAGCAGCCAAGATCGGGAAACTGGGGCCAACGTCCTGACTTTC. This gives the protein CASSQDRETGANVLTF.

CDR3 sequence reads: CASSPTGYNSPLHF. Here the CDR3 DNA reads TGTGCCAGCAGCCCTACAGGGTATAATTCACCCCTCCACTTT. The chain uses TRBV7-8 and TRBJ1-6; tentatively, D is TRBD1 (6 bases). The CDR3 runs 14 residues. CDR1 and CDR2 from the germline V gene are SGHVS and FQNEAQ. V gave up 5 bases and J gave up 4 bases, with 9 bases separating them.

This clonotype was seen a handful of times. V usage is TRBV6-5 and J usage is TRBJ2-1; 9 bases line up with TRBD1. Trimming cost V 1 base and J 9 bases; bases outside gene matches: 4. CDR1 and CDR2 from the germline V gene are MNHEY and SVGAGI. This CDR3 spans 14 amino acids. DNA of the CDR3: TGTGCCAGCAGTTACTTTACAGGGGGCTTTGAGCAGTTCTTC. Encoded protein: CASSYFTGGFEQFF.